The entry below gives a single TCR beta chain sequence along with its context. The antigen it binds to is not known. No base qualities exist here, and no much larger clone lies one base off it. The data originate from a study of CD8 T cells in ankylosing spondylitis (dated by TCRdb to 2016 to 2017). Turning to the overall study: To find TCR variants linked to disease, the study profiled T cell receptor beta repertoires in ankylosing spondylitis patients and healthy donors. The full study cohort comprised 20 to 30 ankylosing spondylitis patients and over a hundred healthy donors. Samples of peripheral blood were taken, and for ankylosing spondylitis patients, synovial fluid was collected as well.

TCRdb names Illumina HiSeq 2500 as the instrument used. Quantitative 5'-RACE with molecular barcodes was used to prepare TCR beta libraries. As for the original processing: Disease-linked TCR variants were identified with a new computational method built on a probabilistic model of VDJ rearrangement. TCRdb applied fastp at Q25 and MiXCR to the public reads, then kept only in-frame beta chains. When rows share a CDR3 protein, they turn into one entry using the most common DNA and genes. The authors' filters were not applied to this entry. A total of some 200,000 distinct CDR3 sequences appear in this sample, around 13% of them only once. Together, the top ten hold approximately 15% of the sample. General study outcomes and caveats: The disease-linked clones were reported as significantly enriched in matched synovial fluid samples from ankylosing spondylitis patients. A TCR beta motif made up of roughly eight highly homologous amino acid variants appeared to be characteristic of blood from ankylosing spondylitis patients. A CD8+ phenotype was shown by the disease-linked clones, which were found at relatively low frequencies in peripheral blood. Some motif variants were previously reported in synovial fluid and blood of reactive arthritis patients, suggesting common disease-initiation mechanisms.

The CDR3 sequence holds 15 residues, the cysteine and phenylalanine included. Only the CDR3 region is kept as DNA, spanning 45 bases read in frame from base 1. Looking up the germline V gene yields CDR1 MGHDK and CDR2 SYGVNS. V sheds 8 bases and J sheds 6 bases, leaving 19 bases between their ends. The sequence came from a male donor with ankylosing spondylitis or in good health (not recorded which). Sequenced: blood, either unsorted or a sorted T cell fraction (not recorded which). The sequence is built from TRBV25-1 and TRBJ2-2; TRBD2 is a possible D gene, resting on 5 matching bases. The bases are TGTGCCAGCCAATCCGAGGGATATGGTTCCGGGGAGCTGTTTTTT. Its amino acids are CASQSEGYGSGELFF.